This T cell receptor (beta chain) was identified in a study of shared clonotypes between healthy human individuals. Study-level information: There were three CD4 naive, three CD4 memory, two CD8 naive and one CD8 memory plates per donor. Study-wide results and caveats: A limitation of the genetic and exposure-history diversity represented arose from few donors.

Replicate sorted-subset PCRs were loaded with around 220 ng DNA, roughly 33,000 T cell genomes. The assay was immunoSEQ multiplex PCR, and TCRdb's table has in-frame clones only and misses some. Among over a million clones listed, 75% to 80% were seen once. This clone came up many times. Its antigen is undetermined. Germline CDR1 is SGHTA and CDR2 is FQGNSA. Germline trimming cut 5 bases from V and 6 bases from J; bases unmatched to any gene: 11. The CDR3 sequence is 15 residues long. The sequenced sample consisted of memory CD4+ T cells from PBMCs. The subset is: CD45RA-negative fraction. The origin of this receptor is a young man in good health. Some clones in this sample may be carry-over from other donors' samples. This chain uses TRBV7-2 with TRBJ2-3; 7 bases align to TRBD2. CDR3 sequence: CASSHWGEGPDTQYF. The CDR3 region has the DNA TGTGCCAGCAGCCATTGGGGGGAGGGCCCGGATACGCAGTATTTT.